This T cell receptor beta chain was documented in a study of T cells after yellow fever vaccination. A single record per CDR3 protein comes from TCRdb applying MiXCR to the 5' RACE reads. The sample consists of about 310,000 distinct CDR3 sequences, about 3.5% of them appearing once. With V trimmed by 0 bases and J by 4 bases, 8 bases remained unmatched. The CDR3 length is 17 residues. CDR1 and CDR2 (germline): SGHNT, YYREEE (reference sequence). This chain links TRBV5-4 with TRBJ2-3, with TRBD2 matching 10 bases. This receptor was identified in a man in his late teens or twenties who received the YFV17D yellow fever vaccine. Sample: PBMCs, taken on the day of the yellow fever booster vaccination. The CDR3 region is CASSLVIAGGTADTQYF. CDR3 nucleotide sequence: TGTGCCAGCAGCTTGGTTATAGCGGGGGGCACGGCAGATACGCAGTATTTT.